These 24 T cell receptor beta chains were sequenced from one sample in a study of PD-1 blockade in classical Hodgkin lymphoma (dated by TCRdb to the early 2020s). The time point label here, explained by the study, means: cycle 1 day 1 (C1D1), immediately before nivolumab initiation. Relapse after autologous stem cell transplantation had occurred in all trial patients, and cohorts A, B and C were distinguished by prior brentuximab vedotin exposure. Libraries came from the immunoSEQ multiplex PCR assay. TCRdb re-hosts the immuneACCESS table, in-frame sequences only. Its copies lack some clones; in the studies checked, an unresolved V gene accounts for under half of them, and the cause for the rest is not known. This sample holds 12,000 or so clones; approximately 84% were observed only once. 30% of the sample belongs to the ten largest clones. This specimen consisted of peripheral blood mononuclear cells (PBMCs), obtained at baseline. All receptors come from a human donor with classical Hodgkin lymphoma.

The rearrangement links TRBV4-3 to TRBJ1-5; D is perhaps TRBD1 (5 bases). V dropped 0 bases and J dropped 1 base, with 7 bases sitting between them. The CDR3 extends over 15 amino acids. Germline loops: CDR1 LGHNA, CDR2 YSLEER. The CDR3 DNA reads TGCGCCAGCAGCCAAGATAGGGGCAGCAATCAGCCCCAGCATTTT. Protein product: CASSQDRGSNQPQHF.

This clone was counted a few times. The rearrangement uses TRBV6-5 and TRBJ1-2; 9 bases line up with TRBD1. The V segment lost 6 bases and the J segment 6 bases; nucleotides outside the gene matches: 5. CDR3 length: 13 residues. Germline V lookup: CDR1 MNHEY, CDR2 SVGAGI. The DNA of the CDR3 is TGTGCCAGCAGAAAACAGGGGGCCGATGGCTACACCTTC. As protein: CASRKQGADGYTF.

The chain links TRBV30 to TRBJ2-2; D is perhaps TRBD1 or TRBD2 (5 bases each). Per germline, CDR1 GTSNPN and CDR2 SVGIG (reference sequence). V lost 2 bases to trimming and J lost 4 bases, with 17 bases between them. The CDR3 contains 16 residues. This CDR3 reads CAWSSPGTRSTGELFF. In DNA form, the CDR3 reads TGTGCCTGGAGTTCCCCCGGGACCCGGAGCACCGGGGAGCTGTTTTTT.

This clone was seen once. The V and J genes are TRBV18 and TRBJ2-1; D might be TRBD2 (5 bases). This CDR3 is built from 14 residues. Germline V gene lookup returns CDR1 KGHSH and CDR2 LQKENI. V was clipped by 3 bases and J by 5 bases, with 11 bases between them. The CDR3 here is CASSPRTGNNEQFF. DNA of the CDR3: TGTGCCAGCTCACCCCGGACTGGCAACAATGAGCAGTTCTTC. Filled out from reference TRBV18 and TRBJ2-1, the complete variable domain reads NAGVMQNPRHLVRRRGQEARLRCSPMKGHSHVYWYRQLPEEGLKFMVYLQKENIIDESGMPKERFSAEFPKEGPSILRIQQVVRGDSAAYFCASSPRTGNNEQFFGPGTRLTVL.

This clone is categorized as large. The chain is built from TRBV19 and TRBJ1-2; D uncertain. The ends were cut back, 3 bases at V and 1 base at J, with 21 bases in the middle. There are 18 residues in the CDR3. Germline lookup yields CDR1 LNHDA and CDR2 SQIVND (reference sequence). The DNA of the CDR3 is TGTGCCAGTAGTATTTGGGCAGATGTCGAAGTGGATAACTATGGCTACACCTTC. It specifies CASSIWADVEVDNYGYTF.

The chain is built from TRBV7-9 and TRBJ1-1, with 7 bases aligning to TRBD1. Germline CDR1 is SEHNR and CDR2 is FQNEAQ (reference sequence). V shed 5 bases, J shed 10 bases, and the junction held 13 bases outside the gene matches. This CDR3 has 14 amino acids. The CDR3 nucleotides read TGTGCCAGCAGCCTATCGACAGGGCGCCCAGGAGCTTTCTTT. Protein: CASSLSTGRPGAFF. Filled out from reference TRBV7-9 and TRBJ1-1, the complete variable domain reads DTGVSQNPRHKITKRGQNVTFRCDPISEHNRLYWYRQTLGQGPEFLTYFQNEAQLEKSRLLSDRFSAERPKGSFSTLEIQRTEQGDSAMYLCASSLSTGRPGAFFGQGTRLTVV.

The J gene is TRBJ2-3, the V gene TRBV5-6; 8 bases line up with TRBD1. Germline CDR1 is SGHDT and CDR2 is YYEEEE. V dropped 3 bases and J dropped 8; count of bases not matched to a gene: 5. The CDR3 runs to 13 residues. CDR3 region: CASSSRQGSTQYF. In DNA, the CDR3 is TGTGCCAGCAGCTCCAGACAGGGGAGTACGCAGTATTTT.

This chain connects TRBV5-4 to TRBJ1-1; D gene unclear. Germline CDR1 is SGHNT and CDR2 is YYREEE (reference sequence). This CDR3 is built from 13 residues. V gave up 0 bases and J gave up 1 base, with 4 bases separating them. CDR3 sequence reads: CASSLDENTEAFF. The CDR3 nucleotides read TGTGCCAGCAGCTTGGACGAGAACACTGAAGCTTTCTTT.

This clone has more than one count but fewer than ten. The CDR3, as DNA: TGTGCCAGTAGTATACAGAGGCTCTCTAATTCACCCCTCCACTTT. Protein sequence: CASSIQRLSNSPLHF. The rearrangement links TRBV19 to TRBJ1-6, with no clear D. CDR1 is LNHDA and CDR2 is SQIVND in the germline V gene (reference sequence). The V end lost 2 bases, the J end lost 6 bases, and 11 bases lay between the germline ends. This CDR3 has 15 amino acids.

J is TRBJ2-1 and V is TRBV7-8, with D maybe TRBD1 (6 bases). V was shortened by 1 base and J by 2 bases, with 9 bases between the two germline ends. The CDR3 sequence is 15 residues long. Germline V gene sequence: CDR1 SGHVS, CDR2 FQNEAQ. CDR3 amino acids: CASSLDRVPYNEQFF. For the CDR3, the DNA is TGTGCCAGCAGCTTAGACAGGGTTCCCTACAATGAGCAGTTCTTC. Full variable domain (remainder filled in from reference TRBV7-8 and TRBJ2-1): GAGVSQSPRYKVAKRGQDVALRCDPISGHVSLFWYQQALGQGPEFLTYFQNEAQLDKSGLPSDRFFAERPEGSVSTLKIQRTQQEDSAVYLCASSLDRVPYNEQFFGPGTRLTVL.

The chain couples TRBV27 to TRBJ2-7; D gene ambiguous. The CDR3 contains 14 residues. CDR1 and CDR2 (germline): MNHEY, SMNVEV (reference sequence). The germline V and J ends were trimmed by 4 bases and 2 bases, with 12 bases remaining between them. The chain's CDR3 is CASSSQGQPYEQYF. CDR3 nucleotide sequence: TGTGCCAGCAGTTCGCAAGGGCAGCCCTACGAGCAGTACTTC.

This chain links TRBV27 with TRBJ2-7; D uncertain. Trimming pared 5 bases from V and 2 bases from J, leaving 16 bases between. Germline-derived CDR1 and CDR2 are MNHEY and SMNVEV (reference sequence). The CDR3 totals 15 residues. For the CDR3, the DNA is TGTGCCAGCAGTCCCACGGGTGGCAGAACCTACGAGCAGTACTTC. This sequence encodes CASSPTGGRTYEQYF.

This sequence joins TRBV19 and TRBJ2-1; D not resolved. Trimming left V 0 bases short and J 3 bases short, with 9 bases between. Per the germline V gene, CDR1 is LNHDA and CDR2 is SQIVND (reference sequence). The length of the CDR3 is 15 residues. The CDR3 bases are TGTGCCAGTAGTATAGATCGTGCCGGCTACAATGAGCAGTTCTTC. Protein product: CASSIDRAGYNEQFF.

The chain is built from TRBV10-3 and TRBJ1-5, with 8 bases aligning to TRBD1. The CDR3 extends over 13 amino acids. From germline, CDR1 is ENHRY and CDR2 SYGVKD. The trim removed 10 bases at V and 5 bases at J, leaving 7 bases unmatched. The CDR3, as DNA: TGTGCCACGACTCAGGGGGCGCATCAGCCCCAGCATTTT. It yields the protein CATTQGAHQPQHF.

The genes are TRBV19 and TRBJ1-1; 7 bases align to TRBD1. The CDR3 totals 14 residues. The ends lost 4 bases at V and 3 bases at J; junction bases unmatched: 5. Germline loops: CDR1 LNHDA, CDR2 SQIVND (reference sequence). For the CDR3, the DNA is TGTGCCAGTAGTAGGGGACAGCTTCACACTGAAGCTTTCTTT. It encodes CASSRGQLHTEAFF.

CDR3 amino acids: CASSPDPMQPQHF. CDR3 DNA: TGTGCCAGTAGTCCCGACCCGATGCAGCCCCAGCATTTT. This chain connects TRBV19 to TRBJ1-5; D is unresolved. The germline gives CDR1 LNHDA, CDR2 SQIVND (reference sequence). The V end lost 5 bases, the J end lost 7 bases, and 12 bases lay between the germline ends. This CDR3 is built from 13 residues.

The gene calls are TRBV7-3 and TRBJ2-7; D may be TRBD2 (6 bases). This CDR3 is 14 amino acids long. V was cut by 4 bases and J by 3 bases, with 13 bases left in between. Germline V gene data show CDR1 as SGHTA and CDR2 as FQGTGA. The CDR3 loop reads CASSSTGLDYEQYF. Written as DNA, the CDR3 is TGTGCCAGCAGCTCAACGGGACTGGACTACGAGCAGTACTTC.

This clone is categorized as large. The chain employs TRBV9 and TRBJ2-5; no reliable D call. Germline lookup yields CDR1 SGDLS and CDR2 YYNGEE. V was pared by 4 bases and J by 5 bases, with 18 bases between. CDR3 length: 15 residues. In DNA form, the CDR3 reads TGTGCCAGCAGCCTTACGGCAAACCGGGCGGAGACCCAGTACTTC. This codes for CASSLTANRAETQYF.

The rearrangement joins TRBV9 to TRBJ1-2, with D possibly matching TRBD1 (6 bases). V was trimmed by 0 bases and J by 2 bases, leaving 11 bases between them. This CDR3 has 15 amino acids. Germline V gives CDR1 SGDLS, CDR2 YYNGEE. As DNA, the CDR3 is TGTGCCAGCAGCGTAGAGGGGACACTCAACTATGGCTACACCTTC. Translating gives CASSVEGTLNYGYTF.

The chain recombines TRBV13 with TRBJ2-7; no reliable D call. V lost 2 bases, J lost 7 bases, and 9 bases lay in between. The CDR3 covers 12 residues. Germline CDR1 and CDR2: PRHDT and FYEKMQ (reference sequence). CDR3 sequence: CASSLLGQEQYF. CDR3 in DNA: TGTGCCAGCAGCTTACTTGGGCAAGAGCAGTACTTC.

In this sample, this clone turned up a few times. The genes are TRBV6-6 and TRBJ2-1; 13 nucleotides line up with TRBD2. This CDR3 region has 15 residues. The germline V gene encodes CDR1 MNHNY and CDR2 SVGAGI (reference sequence). Trimming cost V 5 bases and J 5 bases; bases outside gene matches: 3. The CDR3 region is CASSQGTSGNNEQFF. The CDR3 DNA reads as TGTGCCAGCAGTCAAGGGACTAGCGGGAACAATGAGCAGTTCTTC.

This CDR3 reads CASSLGVRAEAFF. DNA for the CDR3: TGTGCCAGCAGCTTAGGCGTTAGGGCTGAAGCTTTCTTT. This chain uses TRBV7-8 with TRBJ1-1; the D is unclear. V was cut by 1 base and J by 6 bases, with 9 bases left in between. Per the germline V gene, CDR1 is SGHVS and CDR2 is FQNEAQ. The CDR3 extends over 13 amino acids.

The CDR3 loop reads CASSSRAIGAYEQYF. DNA for the CDR3: TGTGCCAGCAGTTCCCGGGCCATCGGGGCCTACGAGCAGTACTTC. The chain joins TRBV27 to TRBJ2-7; TRBD2 is a possible D gene (5 bases). Germline V gene lookup returns CDR1 MNHEY and CDR2 SMNVEV (reference sequence). There are 15 residues in the CDR3. V lost 4 bases and J lost 2, with 15 bases in between.

The CDR3 loop is CSGGERAGQGEGYTF. The CDR3 DNA is TGCAGTGGGGGGGAGCGCGCGGGACAGGGTGAGGGCTACACCTTC. The chain carries TRBV29-1 and TRBJ1-2; TRBD1 matches 9 bases. The CDR3 consists of 15 residues. Looked up from germline, CDR1 is SQVTM and CDR2 is ANQGSEA.